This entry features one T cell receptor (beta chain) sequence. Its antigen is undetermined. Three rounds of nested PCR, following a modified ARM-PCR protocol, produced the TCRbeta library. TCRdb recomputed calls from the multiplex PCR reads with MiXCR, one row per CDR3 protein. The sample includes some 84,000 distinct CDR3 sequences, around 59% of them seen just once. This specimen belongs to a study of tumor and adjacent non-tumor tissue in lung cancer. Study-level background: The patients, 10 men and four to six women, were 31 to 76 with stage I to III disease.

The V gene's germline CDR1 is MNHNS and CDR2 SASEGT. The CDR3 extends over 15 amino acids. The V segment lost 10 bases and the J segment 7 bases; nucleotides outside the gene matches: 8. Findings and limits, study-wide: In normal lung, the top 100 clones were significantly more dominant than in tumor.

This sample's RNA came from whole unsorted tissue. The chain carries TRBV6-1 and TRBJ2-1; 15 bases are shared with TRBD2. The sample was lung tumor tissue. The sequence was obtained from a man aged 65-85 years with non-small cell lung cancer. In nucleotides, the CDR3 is TGTGCCAACATTGGCGGACTAGCGGGAGGGAATGAGCAGTTCTTC. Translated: CANIGGLAGGNEQFF.